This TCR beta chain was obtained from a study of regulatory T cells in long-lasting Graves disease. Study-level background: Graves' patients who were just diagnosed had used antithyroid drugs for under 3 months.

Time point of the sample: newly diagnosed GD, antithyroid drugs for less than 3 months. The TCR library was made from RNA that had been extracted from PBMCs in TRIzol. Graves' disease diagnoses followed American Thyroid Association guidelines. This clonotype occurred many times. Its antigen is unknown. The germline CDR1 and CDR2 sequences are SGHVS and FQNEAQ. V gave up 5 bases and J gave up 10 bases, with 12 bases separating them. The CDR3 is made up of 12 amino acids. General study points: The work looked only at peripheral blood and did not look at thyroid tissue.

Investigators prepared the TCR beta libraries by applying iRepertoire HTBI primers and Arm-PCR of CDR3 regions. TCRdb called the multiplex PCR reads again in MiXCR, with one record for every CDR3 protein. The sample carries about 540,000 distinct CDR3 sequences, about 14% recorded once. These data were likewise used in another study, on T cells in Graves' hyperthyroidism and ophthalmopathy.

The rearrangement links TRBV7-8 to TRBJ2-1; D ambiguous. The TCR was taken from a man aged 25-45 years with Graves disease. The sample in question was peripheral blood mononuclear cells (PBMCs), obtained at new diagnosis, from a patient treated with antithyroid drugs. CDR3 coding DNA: TGTGCCAGCAGCCGCCCCCAAAGCGAGCAGTTCTTC. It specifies CASSRPQSEQFF.